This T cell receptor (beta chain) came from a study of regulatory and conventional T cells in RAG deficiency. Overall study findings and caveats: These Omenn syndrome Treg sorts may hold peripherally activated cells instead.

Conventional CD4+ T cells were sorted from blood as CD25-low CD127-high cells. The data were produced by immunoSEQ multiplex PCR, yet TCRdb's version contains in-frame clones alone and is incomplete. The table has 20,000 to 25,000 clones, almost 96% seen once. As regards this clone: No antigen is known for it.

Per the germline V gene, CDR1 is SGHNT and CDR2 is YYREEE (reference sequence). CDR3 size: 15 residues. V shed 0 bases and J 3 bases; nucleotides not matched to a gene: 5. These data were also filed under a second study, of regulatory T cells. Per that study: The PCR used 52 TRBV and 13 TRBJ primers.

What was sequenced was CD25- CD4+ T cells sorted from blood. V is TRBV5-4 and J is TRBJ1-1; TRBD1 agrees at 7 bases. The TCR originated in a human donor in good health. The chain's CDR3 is CASSLVTTGHTEAFF. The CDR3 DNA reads TGTGCCAGCAGCTTGGTTACGACAGGGCACACTGAAGCTTTCTTT.